Below, 4 T cell receptor beta chains from the same sample are listed, as sequenced in a study of neoadjuvant anti-PD-1 for oral cavity cancer. Assay: immunoSEQ multiplex PCR; the TCRdb copy retains only in-frame clones and omits some. Of more than 13,000 clones listed, around two thirds were seen once; the top ten hold roughly 2.1%. Sequencing was performed on PBMCs, taken before nivolumab (anti-PD-1) treatment. The receptors were gathered from a person aged 40 to 85 with oral cavity squamous cell carcinoma.

The chain has TRBV7-6 and TRBJ2-3, with 15 bases that match TRBD2. V trimming: 5 bases; J trimming: 4 bases; junction bases outside the gene matches: 7. CDR1 and CDR2 (germline): SGHVS, FNYEAQ. CDR3 length: 17 residues. The CDR3 DNA reads TGTGCCAGCAGCCCCGCCGGACTAGCGGGGGGGGCAGATACGCAGTATTTT. As protein: CASSPAGLAGGADTQYF.

The chain carries TRBV10-1 and TRBJ1-1; 7 nucleotides match TRBD1. Trimming removed 10 bases from V and 0 bases from J; junction bases left unmatched: 5. CDR3 length: 13 amino acids. The germline CDR1 and CDR2 sequences are WNHNN and SYGVQD (reference sequence). CDR3 coding DNA: TGCGCCAATAGGACAGGATTGAACACTGAAGCTTTCTTT. The encoded protein is CANRTGLNTEAFF.

This clone was seen just once. The CDR3 region has the DNA TGTGCCAGCAGTGGGGGTACGGGTGTAAGCTCCTACAATGAGCAGTTCTTC. Residues: CASSGGTGVSSYNEQFF. The V call is TRBV25-1, the J call TRBJ2-1; the D is unclear. The germline CDR1 and CDR2 sequences are MGHDK and SYGVNS. The V end lost 4 bases, the J end lost 0 bases, and 16 bases lay between the germline ends. This CDR3 contains 17 residues.

The genes are TRBV15 and TRBJ1-6, with 7 positions matching TRBD1. Germline V gives CDR1 LNHNV, CDR2 YYDKDF (reference sequence). The CDR3 consists of 13 residues. Losses at the gene ends were 4 bases for V and 8 bases for J; bases not matched to a gene: 2. As DNA, the CDR3 is TGTGCCACCAGCAATCAGGGGGATTCACCCCTCCACTTT. Translation: CATSNQGDSPLHF.